The subject of this entry is one TCR beta chain. CDR1 is GTSNPN and CDR2 is SVGIG in the germline V gene (reference sequence). V was pared by 6 bases and J by 2 bases, with 11 bases between. The CDR3 covers 13 residues. The source of the sample is a study of blood T cell repertoires in COVID-19. Libraries were prepared by immunoSEQ multiplex PCR; TCRdb keeps only in-frame clonotypes and omits some of them. The table has 300,000 to 350,000 clones, 90% seen once. The chain employs TRBV30 and TRBJ1-3; the D is unclear. This sequence was found in a woman between 18 and 29 years old with acute COVID-19. The sample was PBMCs or T cells enriched from blood (not recorded which). CDR3 region: CACETGAGNTIYF. The CDR3 nucleotides are TGTGCCTGCGAGACCGGGGCTGGAAACACCATATATTTT.